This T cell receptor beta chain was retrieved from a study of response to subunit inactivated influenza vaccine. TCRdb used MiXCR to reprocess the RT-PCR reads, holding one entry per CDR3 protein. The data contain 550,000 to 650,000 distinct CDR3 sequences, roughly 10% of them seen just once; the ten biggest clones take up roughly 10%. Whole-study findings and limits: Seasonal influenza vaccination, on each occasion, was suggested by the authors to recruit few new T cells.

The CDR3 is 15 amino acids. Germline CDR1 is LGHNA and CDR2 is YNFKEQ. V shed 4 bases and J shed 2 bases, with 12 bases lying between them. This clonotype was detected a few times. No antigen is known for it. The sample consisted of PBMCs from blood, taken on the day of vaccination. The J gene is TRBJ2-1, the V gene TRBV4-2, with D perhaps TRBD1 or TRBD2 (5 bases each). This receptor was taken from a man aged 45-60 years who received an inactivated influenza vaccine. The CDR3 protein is CASSRAWDAYNEQFF. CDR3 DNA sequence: TGTGCCAGCAGCCGGGCTTGGGACGCCTACAATGAGCAGTTCTTC.